This TCR beta chain appears in the sequencing data of a study of T-cell memory formation after mild COVID-19. Overall study findings and caveats: Pre-infection memory showed some responding clones, and this suggested that cross-reactive memory joined.

TCRdb itself ran the 5' RACE reads through MiXCR, one entry per CDR3 protein. The data contain 130,000 to 150,000 distinct CDR3 sequences, about 19% of them singletons. This clonotype was recorded a few times. Its antigen is unidentified. The CDR3 is 17 residues long. The germline CDR1 and CDR2 sequences are ENHRY and SYGVKD. J gave up 2 bases and V 4 bases, and 9 bases lay outside the gene matches. Sequenced material: PBMCs or a T cell subset sorted from them (not recorded which). V and J are TRBV10-3 and TRBJ2-3; 10 nucleotides match TRBD2. This sequence originates from an adult woman who had mild COVID-19 (a few samples of this study predate the infection). Cell type and time point are not known. The CDR3 nucleotides are TGTGCCATCAGTGCCTTAGCGGGGGGATCATTCACAGATACGCAGTATTTT. Encoded protein: CAISALAGGSFTDTQYF.